These 15 T cell receptor beta chains share one sample of origin, sequenced in a study of human T cells and chemical hapten exposure. Using its own MiXCR run on the RACE reads, TCRdb lists one record per CDR3 protein. This table has under 60,000 distinct CDR3 sequences, approximately 9.7% appearing once. Specified time point: pre-sensitization, week 0. As for treatment: therapeutic diphenylcyclopropenone sensitization with weekly scalp DPC. Blood, whole and unfractionated, served as the source for total RNA extraction. The sample consisted of whole blood, taken in connection with sensitization to the hapten diphenylcyclopropenone (DPC). The receptors stem from a woman between 25 and 40 years old with alopecia areata. Some clones in this sample may be carry-over from other donors' samples.

This clonotype was seen ten or more times. CDR3 protein: CASSRNNEKLFF. CDR3 nucleotide sequence: TGTGCCAGCAGTAGGAATAATGAAAAACTGTTTTTT. The chain couples TRBV6-1 to TRBJ1-4; no clear D gene. Germline CDR1 and CDR2: MNHNS and SASEGT. This CDR3 is 12 amino acids long. V was shortened by 5 bases and J by 4 bases, with 5 bases between the two germline ends.

V usage is TRBV4-2 and J usage is TRBJ1-2; a possible D gene is TRBD1 (6 bases). The germline V gene has CDR1 LGHNA and CDR2 YNFKEQ. V lost 1 base and J lost 4, with 16 bases in between. This CDR3 region has 16 residues. CDR3 sequence: CASSQVLAGGTYGYTF. CDR3 nucleotides: TGTGCCAGCAGCCAAGTGCTCGCGGGGGGCACCTATGGCTACACCTTC.

This clonotype occurred many times. The V gene is TRBV6-6, the J gene TRBJ1-6; 7 nucleotides line up with TRBD1. The germline V gene encodes CDR1 MNHNY and CDR2 SVGAGI (reference sequence). V was pared by 2 bases and J by 13 bases, with 17 bases of the junction left unmatched. The CDR3 covers 17 residues. The CDR3 sequence: CASSYTVGQGGGRPLHF. CDR3 DNA sequence: TGTGCCAGCAGTTACACCGTCGGGCAGGGGGGTGGTAGGCCCCTCCACTTT.

The chain is built from TRBV18 and TRBJ2-3; D unclear. V lost 0 bases and J lost 6, with 13 bases in between. This CDR3 region has 15 residues. The V gene's germline CDR1 is KGHSH and CDR2 LQKENI. CDR3 region: CASSPPRQSDDTQYF. The CDR3 DNA reads TGTGCCAGCTCACCACCGCGGCAGTCCGATGATACGCAGTATTTT.

This clonotype came up a few times. The chain is built from TRBV7-6 and TRBJ1-5; D is perhaps TRBD1 (6 bases). Trimming stripped 9 bases from V and 6 bases from J, with 15 bases between. The CDR3 totals 13 residues. Germline values: CDR1 SGHVS, CDR2 FNYEAQ. The chain's CDR3 is CASQQGGGQPQHF. The CDR3 region has the DNA TGTGCCAGTCAACAGGGAGGTGGTCAGCCCCAGCATTTT. Full variable domain (remainder filled in from reference TRBV7-6 and TRBJ1-5): GAGVSQSPRYKVTKRGQDVALRCDPISGHVSLYWYRQALGQGPEFLTYFNYEAQQDKSGLPNDRFSAERPEGSISTLTIQRTEQRDSAMYRCASQQGGGQPQHFGDGTRLSIL.

This clonotype was detected a few times. The rearrangement joins TRBV29-1 to TRBJ2-5; D is undetermined. CDR3 length: 14 amino acids. The germline CDR1 and CDR2 sequences are SQVTM and ANQGSEA. Trimming removed 1 base from V and 3 bases from J, with 12 bases in between. The CDR3 here is CSVEGWGAKETQYF. The DNA for the CDR3 is TGCAGCGTTGAAGGCTGGGGTGCAAAAGAGACCCAGTACTTC. The variable domain in full, completed from reference TRBV29-1 and TRBJ2-5, reads SAVISQKPSRDICQRGTSLTIQCQVDSQVTMMFWYRQQPGQSLTLIATANQGSEATYESGFVIDKFPISRPNLTFSTLTVSNMSPEDSSIYLCSVEGWGAKETQYFGPGTRLLVL.

This clonotype was seen at least ten times. The chain recombines TRBV4-3 with TRBJ1-5; tentatively, D is TRBD1 (5 bases). CDR3 size: 15 residues. Germline CDR1 LGHNA, CDR2 YSLEER. V lost 3 bases and J 5 bases, leaving 14 bases between the germline ends. This chain's CDR3 is CASSHGRGADQPQHF. The CDR3 DNA reads as TGCGCCAGCAGCCATGGGAGAGGGGCAGATCAGCCCCAGCATTTT.

In its sample, this clonotype was seen many times. The V gene is TRBV7-8, the J gene TRBJ1-1, with D perhaps TRBD1 (5 bases). Between the trimmed V and J ends, which lost 1 base and 4 bases, there was a span of 13 bases. The V gene's germline CDR1 is SGHVS and CDR2 FQNEAQ. The CDR3 totals 15 residues. The CDR3 loop is CASSLGLAGTTEAFF. CDR3 nucleotides: TGTGCCAGCAGCTTAGGGCTGGCGGGGACCACTGAAGCTTTCTTT.

The chain uses TRBV5-6 and TRBJ2-7; D tentatively fits TRBD1 or TRBD2 (5 bases each). The CDR3 contains 15 residues. Germline lookup yields CDR1 SGHDT and CDR2 YYEEEE. Trimming took off 4 bases at V and 1 base at J, with 15 bases between the two ends. DNA for the CDR3: TGTGCCAGCAGCCTGGTGGGGACGGTGTCCTACGAGCAGTACTTC. Residues: CASSLVGTVSYEQYF.

This clonotype was observed a few times. The gene calls are TRBV6-2 or TRBV6-3 and TRBJ2-3; 7 nucleotides align to TRBD2. J was trimmed by 4 bases and V by 6 bases; bases with no gene match: 19. This CDR3 has 18 residues. Germline CDR1 reads MNHEY; CDR2 reads SVGEGT. The CDR3 DNA reads TGTGCCAGCAGCTGGAGGCCAAGAAGAACACTAGCGCCAGATACGCAGTATTTT. Translated: CASSWRPRRTLAPDTQYF.

This clonotype was counted only a few times. Germline and junction disagree at one end, which may indicate a read error. The V call is TRBV20-1, the J call TRBJ1-6; TRBD1 aligns across 8 bases. The CDR3 is 15 residues long. CDR1 is DFQATT, CDR2 SNEGSKA, per germline (reference sequence). The CDR3, as DNA: TGCAGTGCGAGAGGACAGGGTGGCTGCGGTTCACCCCTCCACTTT. This gives the protein CSARGQGGCGSPLHF.

This clonotype has a handful of counts. The rearrangement uses TRBV5-6 and TRBJ1-2; D unclear. CDR1 is SGHDT, CDR2 YYEEEE, per germline. This CDR3 has 13 residues. V was pared by 0 bases and J by 4 bases, with 7 bases between. The CDR3 nucleotides read TGTGCCAGCAGCTTGGGGCGGATCTATGGCTACACCTTC. This sequence encodes CASSLGRIYGYTF.

V is TRBV6-2 or TRBV6-3 and J is TRBJ1-5, with D unclear. The CDR3 runs to 13 residues. The germline CDR1 and CDR2 sequences are MNHEY and SVGEGT. Trimming stripped 4 bases from V and 4 bases from J, with 8 bases between. The CDR3 sequence is CASSSSDNQPQHF. In DNA form, the CDR3 reads TGTGCCAGCAGTTCCTCAGATAATCAGCCCCAGCATTTT.

This clonotype has more than one count but fewer than ten. V and J are TRBV28 and TRBJ1-6, with D tentatively TRBD1 (6 bases). Germline V gene sequence: CDR1 MDHEN, CDR2 SYDVKM. The CDR3 covers 15 residues. The germline V and J ends were trimmed by 7 bases and 10 bases, with 20 bases remaining between them. The CDR3 loop reads CASKEDRAGGSPLHF. CDR3 nucleotide sequence: TGTGCCAGCAAAGAGGACCGGGCTGGGGGCTCACCCCTCCACTTT.

The V gene is TRBV7-2, the J gene TRBJ2-7; TRBD1 might be the D (6 bases). CDR1 and CDR2 (germline): SGHTA, FQGNSA. The V end lost 5 bases, the J end lost 6 bases, and 11 bases lay between the germline ends. The CDR3 has 12 amino acids. The chain's CDR3 is CASSPGTTEQYF. The CDR3 bases are TGTGCCAGCAGCCCGGGGACAACCGAGCAGTACTTC.